The sample holds one count of the clone carrying this TCR beta chain. Its target is not known. This CDR3 fails to terminate in the conserved phenylalanine or tryptophan, so it likely reflects a read error. The limits of the CDR3 on the DNA are not certain, so only TCRdb's listed CDR3 is given. The data originate from a study of T cells in Graves' hyperthyroidism and ophthalmopathy. Findings of the study overall: Classification by a 13 V-J model distinguished ophthalmopathy from stable hyperthyroidism.

RNA transcripts were the template for amplifying TCR beta CDR3 regions. The HTBI primer set served for first-round RT-PCR of the TCR CDR3. MiXCR, run by TCRdb on the multiplex PCR reads, gives a single entry per CDR3 protein. Of 450,000 to 700,000 distinct CDR3 sequences listed, 46% were seen once; the top ten hold 15% to 20%. Together with thyroid ultrasound, orbital computed tomography, serum thyroxine and TRAb, clinical symptoms were used for diagnoses. Germline-derived CDR1 and CDR2 are SGHRS and YFSETQ. The CDR3 is 11 residues long, ends included. Specimen: peripheral blood or thyroid tissue (not recorded which). This clonotype was sampled from an adult woman with Graves' disease, either hyperthyroidism or ophthalmopathy (not recorded which). The V gene is TRBV5-1, the J gene TRBJ1-4; the DNA was not compared with TRBD1, the D call given in the table. The CDR3: CASSTTGALSY.